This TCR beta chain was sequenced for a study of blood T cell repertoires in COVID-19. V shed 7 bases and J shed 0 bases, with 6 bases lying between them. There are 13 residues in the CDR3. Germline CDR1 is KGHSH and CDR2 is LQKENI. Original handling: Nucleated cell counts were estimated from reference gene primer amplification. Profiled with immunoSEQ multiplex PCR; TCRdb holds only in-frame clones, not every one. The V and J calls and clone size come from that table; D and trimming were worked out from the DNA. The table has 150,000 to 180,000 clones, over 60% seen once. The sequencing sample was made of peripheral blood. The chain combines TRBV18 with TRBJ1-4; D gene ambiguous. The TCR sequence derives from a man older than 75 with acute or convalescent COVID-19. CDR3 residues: CASCRATNEKLFF. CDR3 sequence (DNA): TGTGCCAGCTGCCGCGCAACTAATGAAAAACTGTTTTTT.